The T cell receptor beta chain under discussion was sequenced for a study of T cells in Graves' hyperthyroidism and ophthalmopathy (dated by TCRdb to the late 2010s). Broadly, across the study: To identify TCR V-J signatures that set the groups apart, the researchers used a discovery cohort of roughly 100 patients, made up of roughly 40 with Graves' ophthalmopathy and some 58 with stable Graves' hyperthyroidism. Prospective prediction of ophthalmopathy was tested in an independent validation cohort consisting of 18 to 20 hyperthyroidism patients and around 16 patients who later progressed to ophthalmopathy. For training and testing, the 100 or so patients in the discovery cohort were randomly divided in a 7:3 ratio. In several Graves' hyperthyroidism patients, the study also compared T-cell repertoires from thyroid tissue with T-cell repertoires from blood. Following sampling, methimazole starting at 30 mg daily was given to hyperthyroidism patients, and high-dose intravenous methylprednisolone was given to ophthalmopathy patients. The paper describes TCR Vbeta CDR3 sequencing of 120 to 150 peripheral blood samples, made up of 43 ophthalmopathy patients, 70 to 75 hyperthyroidism patients and around 17 progressor patients. Points the paper makes about the study in general: Sample size was not statistically predetermined, and investigators were not blinded to group allocation. Ophthalmopathy was separated from stable hyperthyroidism by a 13 V-J signature model, with over 85% sensitivity and 81% to 82% specificity obtained in cross-validation and 80%/75% obtained in testing. Most expanded thyroid clonotypes (frequency above 0.001) were also found in blood, which suggests that blood repertoires may mirror thyroid immune responses. During validation, the model predicted progression to ophthalmopathy a median of about 6.3 months ahead of onset, with around 71% sensitivity and around 72% specificity.

This clonotype appeared many times. The specificity of this receptor is unknown. Base-call qualities are not available, and no considerably larger clone is one nucleotide away. Trimming removed 8 bases from V and 2 bases from J; the gene matches leave 11 bases unexplained. The germline V gene supplies CDR1 MNHEY and CDR2 SVGEGT. The cysteine opens and the phenylalanine closes a CDR3 of 15 amino acids. The DNA shown is the 45-base CDR3, in frame from base 1. The TCR beta CDR3 regions were amplified from the RNA transcripts. The TCR CDR3 was subjected to a first round of RT-PCR using the HTBI primer set and the Qiagen OneStep RT-PCR kit. The libraries were constructed in a second round of multiplex PCR and then size-selected and purified. Sequencing of the libraries was done on an Illumina HiSeq2000 using paired-end 100 bp reads. The authors' pipeline ran thus. SOAPnuke was used to process the raw data, with reads discarded if the reads contained adapters or uncalled bases, had a mean Phred below 15, or lacked an exact constant-primer or identifier match. COPE v1.2.5 was used to merge high-quality paired reads, and clonotypes were defined as unique nucleotide sequences. MiTCR v1.1 was used to align the clonotypes against IMGT TRBV, TRBD and TRBJ reference segments. The analysis was restricted to V-J combinations with a frequency above 0.0001, which together covered 99% to 99.2% of the repertoires. A TCS score was defined as the ratio between F50 (clonal expansion) and ExV (chaos), using BLOSUM62-based TCRdist between CDR3 peptides within each V-J. Welch's t-statistics and random forest reduced roughly 530 V-J features to under 15, which were used in a naive Bayes classifier (R e1071). Thyroid-blood repertoire similarity was quantified with the Morisita-Horn index. Clones were called with MiXCR by TCRdb after fastp trimmed the public reads at Q25, and only in-frame beta chains were retained. CDR3 protein duplicates are merged, each entry listing the most common genes and DNA. These V and J calls originate from TCRdb's pipeline instead of the authors' own analysis. This sample comprises more than 35,000 distinct CDR3 sequences, 45% to 50% of them detected only once. Jointly, the top ten make up roughly a third of the sample.

Stable Graves' hyperthyroidism was defined as no progression to ophthalmopathy during 18 months of follow-up. The hyperthyroidism patients were between 18 and 65 years old and newly diagnosed, with a disease duration of less than 2 months. The study excluded patients with uncontrolled infections, other autoimmune diseases, pregnancy or lactation. Diagnoses were established on the basis of clinical symptoms, serum thyroxine and TRAb, thyroid ultrasound, and orbital computed tomography. Total RNA was extracted with Trizol reagent, and quality was checked on an Agilent 2100 Bioanalyzer. The clonotype originates from a woman between 45 and 65 years old with Graves' hyperthyroidism. Sequencing was performed on peripheral blood or thyroid tissue (not recorded which). This receptor chain uses TRBV6-2 or TRBV6-3 and TRBJ1-2; TRBD1 aligns with 7 central bases. Read as DNA, the sequence is TGTGCCAGCGAGGGACAGAACGCCTTCAACTATGGCTACACCTTC. It translates as CASEGQNAFNYGYTF.